This section outlines one TCR beta chain sequence together with its context. The CDR3 spans 15 residues. V was trimmed by 0 bases and J by 0 bases, leaving 7 bases between them. CDR1 is SGHDT and CDR2 is YYEEEE in the germline V gene. These data originate in a study of control samples from healthy donors and cancer patients. The repertoire was sequenced with immunoSEQ multiplex PCR; TCRdb's copy has only in-frame clones and lacks some. The sample gives around 130,000 clones, 75% to 95% of which show up once; about 2.6% is in the top ten. This receptor was taken from a man aged 18 to 29 in good health. The chain carries TRBV5-6 and TRBJ2-1; D is undetermined. The sample taken for sequencing was blood. CDR3 region: CASSLGASSYNEQFF. The CDR3 nucleotides are TGTGCCAGCAGCTTGGGGGCGAGCTCCTACAATGAGCAGTTCTTC.